This T cell receptor (beta chain) was recovered during a study of T cell responses to AZD1222 COVID-19 vaccine. Regarding the study as a whole: Reportedly, nearly half of unique spike TCRs recognized epitopes outside B.1.351/B.1.1.7 mutations.

V was pared by 3 bases and J by 3 bases, with 2 bases of the junction left unmatched. Germline CDR1 is SGHRS and CDR2 is YFSETQ. This CDR3 region has 13 residues. Assay used: immunoSEQ multiplex PCR; TCRdb lists only in-frame clones, some missing. The table includes around 200,000 clones, 85% to 90% detected once. Notes on this clone: Antigen: not known.

Sequenced here: peripheral blood, sampled on day 0 of AZD1222 vaccination. The sequence was collected from an adult in good health. V is TRBV5-1 and J is TRBJ2-7; TRBD1 matches at 8 bases. The DNA for the CDR3 is TGCGCCAGCAGCTGGGGGACAGGCTACGAGCAGTACTTC. Translated, it gives CASSWGTGYEQYF.